Here is one T cell receptor beta chain with its context. Using its own MiXCR run on the reads, TCRdb lists one record per CDR3 protein. The profile shows 300,000 to 400,000 distinct CDR3 sequences, over 7.5% of them singletons. Germline V gene data show CDR1 as LNHDA and CDR2 as SQIVND (reference sequence). The CDR3 consists of 12 residues. The V and J ends lost 8 bases and 2 bases respectively, with 9 bases between them. These data come from a study of T cell repertoires in cytomegalovirus infection. Sample: PBMCs. This receptor was taken from a human donor in good health (CMV status not recorded). Some clones in this sample may be carry-over from other donors' samples. This rearrangement joins TRBV19 to TRBJ1-1; weak D call: TRBD1 (5 bases). The DNA of the CDR3 is TGTGCCAGTCGAGACAGTAACACTGAAGCTTTCTTT. Residues: CASRDSNTEAFF. Complete variable domain (other parts from reference TRBV19 and TRBJ1-1): DGGITQSPKYLFRKEGQNVTLSCEQNLNHDAMYWYRQDPGQGLRLIYYSQIVNDFQKGDIAEGYSVSREKKESFPLTVTSAQKNPTAFYLCASRDSNTEAFFGQGTRLTVV.